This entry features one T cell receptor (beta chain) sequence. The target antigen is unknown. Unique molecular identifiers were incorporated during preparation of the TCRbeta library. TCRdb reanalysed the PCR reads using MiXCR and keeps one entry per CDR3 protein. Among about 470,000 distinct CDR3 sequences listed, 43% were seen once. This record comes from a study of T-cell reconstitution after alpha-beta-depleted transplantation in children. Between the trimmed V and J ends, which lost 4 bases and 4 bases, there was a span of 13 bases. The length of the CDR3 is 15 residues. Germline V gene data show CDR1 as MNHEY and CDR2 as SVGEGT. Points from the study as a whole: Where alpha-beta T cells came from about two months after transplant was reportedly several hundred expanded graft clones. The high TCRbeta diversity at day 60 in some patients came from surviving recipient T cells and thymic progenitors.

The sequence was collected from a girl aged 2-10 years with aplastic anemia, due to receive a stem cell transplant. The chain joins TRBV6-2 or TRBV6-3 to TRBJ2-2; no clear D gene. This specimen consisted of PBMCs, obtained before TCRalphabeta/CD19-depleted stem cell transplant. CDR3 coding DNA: TGTGCCAGCAGTTTAAGGCTTGCACGCACCGGGGAGCTGTTTTTT. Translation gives CASSLRLARTGELFF.